This T cell receptor (beta chain) stems from a study of graft-versus-host responses after intestinal transplantation. Across the whole study: Induction with anti-thymocyte globulin, then tacrolimus and steroids for about 3 years, was given to all recipients.

The study, taken as a whole, reports: Early HvG declines after transplant were associated with peak circulating GvH clone levels. There were GvH clones found in recipient marrow, and some of them appeared first in ileum or blood.

Germline V CDR1 and CDR2: LNHDA, SQIVND (reference sequence). The CDR3 is made up of 15 amino acids. After removal of 5 bases from V and 3 bases from J, the junction contained 6 bases not matched to a gene. About this clone itself: Its antigen is unknown.

Only in-frame clones appear in the TCRdb table, and some are missing; sequencing was by immunoSEQ multiplex PCR. The sample lists around 29,000 clones; around 90% were seen once. This clonotype was sampled from a human patient who received an intestinal transplant, so some T cells may come from the graft donor. Sequencing used PBMCs, obtained nearly 470 days after intestinal transplantation. The chain carries TRBV19 and TRBJ2-7, with TRBD2 matching 11 bases. Written as DNA, the CDR3 is TGTGCCAGTAGTCCTCCGGGACTAGCGGTCTACGAGCAGTACTTC. Protein product: CASSPPGLAVYEQYF.